The 14 T cell receptor beta chains below come from one sample, sequenced in a study of control samples from healthy donors and cancer patients. The repertoire was sequenced with immunoSEQ multiplex PCR; TCRdb's copy has only in-frame clones and lacks some. The sample records 100,000 to 120,000 clones, approximately 80% being singletons. Input material: blood. The receptors were gathered from a man aged 18 to 30 in good health.

The genes are TRBV28 and TRBJ2-7; unclear D gene. Per germline, CDR1 MDHEN and CDR2 SYDVKM. The CDR3 loop spans 14 amino acids. V lost 8 bases, J lost 0 bases, and 14 bases lay in between. DNA for the CDR3: TGTGCCAGCCAGGTTTACGCGAGCTCCTACGAGCAGTACTTC. It is translated as CASQVYASSYEQYF.

The J gene is TRBJ1-2, the V gene TRBV6-5, with D perhaps matching TRBD1 (6 bases). Trimming shortened V by 6 bases and J by 3 bases, and 17 bases separated the two germline ends. Germline CDR1 and CDR2: MNHEY and SVGAGI. The CDR3 length is 15 residues. The DNA of the CDR3 is TGTGCCAGCAGCCCCCGGCGAACAGGGTACTATGGCTACACCTTC. It specifies CASSPRRTGYYGYTF.

The chain uses TRBV6-5 and TRBJ1-1, with D possibly TRBD1 on 6 matching bases. The CDR3 covers 14 residues. V was pared by 6 bases and J by 2 bases, with 13 bases between. CDR1 is MNHEY and CDR2 is SVGAGI in the germline V gene. Written as DNA, the CDR3 is TGTGCCAGCAGACGGGGGGCGGGTAACACTGAAGCTTTCTTT. Encoded protein: CASRRGAGNTEAFF.

The chain couples TRBV29-1 to TRBJ2-5; D call uncertain. Germline assignment: CDR1 SQVTM and CDR2 ANQGSEA. V lost 4 bases, J lost 4 bases, and 13 bases lay in between. CDR3 length equals 13 residues. The CDR3 spells CSVVGTPRETQYF. The CDR3 region has the DNA TGCAGCGTTGTTGGAACGCCGAGAGAGACCCAGTACTTC.

In nucleotides, the CDR3 is TGCGCCAGCAGCCAAGAAGCAGGGTCCTCCTACGAGCAGTACTTC. Translated, it gives CASSQEAGSSYEQYF. The chain links TRBV4-1 to TRBJ2-7; D possibly corresponds to TRBD1 (5 bases). The CDR3 contains 15 residues. From germline, CDR1 is MGHRA and CDR2 YSYEKL. Trimming took off 0 bases at V and 0 bases at J, with 9 bases between the two ends.

V is TRBV4-1 and J is TRBJ1-1; D remains ambiguous. The CDR3 consists of 13 residues. The V and J ends lost 1 base and 8 bases respectively, with 11 bases between them. From germline, CDR1 is MGHRA and CDR2 YSYEKL. CDR3 DNA sequence: TGCGCCAGCAGCCAAGCCCGGCACGGGGAAGCTTTCTTT. Its translation: CASSQARHGEAFF.

The chain has TRBV14 and TRBJ1-6, with 8 positions matching TRBD1. The germline V gene has CDR1 SGHDN and CDR2 FVKESK. The CDR3 contains 19 residues. After removal of 4 bases from V and 4 bases from J, the junction contained 15 bases not matched to a gene. CDR3 in amino acids: CASSPKTGQGLSYNSPLHF. The CDR3 DNA reads TGTGCCAGCAGCCCTAAAACAGGACAGGGACTGTCTTATAATTCACCCCTCCACTTT.

The chain couples TRBV4-3 to TRBJ2-3; no firm D call. Germline-derived CDR1 and CDR2 are LGHNA and YSLEER. CDR3 length: 13 residues. The V end lost 3 bases, the J end lost 6 bases, and 10 bases lay between the germline ends. CDR3 sequence: CASSQGTFDTQYF. In DNA, the CDR3 is TGCGCCAGCAGCCAGGGCACGTTTGATACGCAGTATTTT.

V usage is TRBV9 and J usage is TRBJ2-7; no firm D call. The CDR3 runs to 14 residues. Germline V CDR1 and CDR2: SGDLS, YYNGEE. Trimming pared 3 bases from V and 3 bases from J, leaving 13 bases between. The CDR3 sequence: CASSAYSVGYEQYF. The CDR3 DNA follows: TGTGCCAGCAGCGCCTACAGCGTAGGCTACGAGCAGTACTTC.

The chain combines TRBV28 with TRBJ2-5; 11 bases fit TRBD2. The V gene's germline CDR1 is MDHEN and CDR2 SYDVKM. The CDR3 sequence is 16 residues long. V was clipped by 2 bases and J by 5 bases; unmatched bases: 7. The CDR3 coding sequence is TGTGCCAGCAGTTTACTAGCGGGGGGCGGTTGGGAGACCCAGTACTTC. Protein: CASSLLAGGGWETQYF.

The J gene is TRBJ1-1, the V gene TRBV6-6; D gene unclear. The CDR3 runs 13 residues. V was shortened by 7 bases and J by 0 bases, with 9 bases between the two germline ends. Germline V lookup: CDR1 MNHNY, CDR2 SVGAGI (reference sequence). The CDR3 region is CASTRDLNTEAFF. CDR3 sequence (DNA): TGTGCCAGCACCCGTGACCTGAACACTGAAGCTTTCTTT.

The chain is built from TRBV10-3 and TRBJ1-2; perhaps TRBD1 as D (6 bases). Germline-derived CDR1 and CDR2 are ENHRY and SYGVKD. This CDR3 has 14 residues. Deletions cut 6 bases from V and 5 bases from J, with 16 bases between. Here the CDR3 reads CAIRPTGSEYGYTF. CDR3 nucleotides: TGTGCCATCAGGCCGACAGGCTCCGAATATGGCTACACCTTC.

The sample holds one count of this clone. The genes are TRBV27 and TRBJ2-3; the D gene is possibly TRBD2 (5 bases). There are 14 residues in the CDR3. V gave up 3 bases and J gave up 2 bases, with 9 bases separating them. The V gene's germline CDR1 is MNHEY and CDR2 SMNVEV (reference sequence). The CDR3 DNA reads TGTGCCAGCAGTTTGACTATTGCCACAGATACGCAGTATTTT. Protein product: CASSLTIATDTQYF.

The chain combines TRBV7-9 with TRBJ1-1, with D tentatively TRBD1 (5 bases). CDR1 and CDR2 from the germline V gene are SEHNR and FQNEAQ (reference sequence). The V and J ends lost 2 bases and 2 bases respectively, with 9 bases between them. The CDR3 extends over 14 amino acids. The CDR3 region is CASSLSDRNTEAFF. The CDR3 coding sequence is TGTGCCAGCAGCTTATCCGACAGAAACACTGAAGCTTTCTTT.